Here is one TCR beta chain with its context. This entry comes from a study of CD8+ T cells in alopecia areata. V lost 4 bases and J lost 3, with 19 bases in between. This CDR3 contains 16 residues. Germline V CDR1 and CDR2: SQVTM, ANQGSEA. It was cDNA, reverse transcribed from extracted RNA, that served as the sequencing template. Here immunoSEQ multiplex PCR was the method, and the copy in TCRdb shows in-frame clones only, minus some. Of over 150,000 clones listed, 50% to 60% were seen once; the top ten hold approximately 3.5%. Stated treatment: oral pan-JAK inhibitor, 5-10 mg twice daily. Cell sorting on a FACSAria was used to separate CD4+ and CD8+ T cells from the PBMCs.

J is TRBJ2-1 and V is TRBV29-1; D assignment may be TRBD1 or TRBD2 (5 bases each). This clonotype was sampled from a human donor with alopecia areata. Material: CD4+ T cells sorted from blood, obtained at week 4, from a patient treated with tofacitinib. This CDR3 reads CSVVLFPTGGYNEQFF. The CDR3, as DNA: TGCAGCGTTGTTCTATTTCCTACTGGGGGCTACAATGAGCAGTTCTTC.